A selection of T cell receptor beta chains follows, all from one sample in a study of blood T cells in healthy people across ages. TCRdb redid the calling of the 5' RACE reads with MiXCR, one entry per CDR3 protein. Seen here are 1.5 million to 2 million distinct CDR3 sequences, 49% observed once, and the top ten hold 2.1%. Sequencing input: blood. These receptor sequences come from a woman between 40 and 50 years old in good health. The CDR3 runs from the conserved cysteine through the conserved F or W.

TRBJ2-7	TRBV20-1	CSVGYEQYF
TRBJ1-2	TRBV6-2/TRBV6-3	CASSPPDREYYGYTF
TRBJ2-3	TRBV5-1	CASSLNTGGSGTQYF
TRBJ2-4	TRBV7-8	CASSHPGLEGYF
TRBJ2-7	TRBV29-1	CSASRGSGDEQYF
TRBJ1-2	TRBV7-9	CASSRPVGGYGYTF
TRBJ2-7	TRBV5-1	CASSLVPESYEQYF
TRBJ2-5	TRBV20-1	CSARVRAGGETQYF
TRBJ2-7	TRBV20-1	CSATSSSGLSYEQYF
TRBJ2-5	TRBV20-1	CSARELGLAGDQETQYF
TRBJ2-2	TRBV20-1	CSARDAGPANTGELFF
TRBJ2-7	TRBV21-1	CASSKFLRRTYEQYF
TRBJ2-5	TRBV20-1	CSASDLNEQYF
TRBJ1-2	TRBV6-6	CASSYSGPDRLNGFTF
TRBJ1-1	TRBV12-3/TRBV12-4	CASSTRPAFF
TRBJ2-1	TRBV24-1	CAPSGGPSSFYNEQFF
TRBJ2-1	TRBV11-2	CASSSTGGGAVEQFF
TRBJ2-3	TRBV4-1	CASSPLVLQGGDTQYF
TRBJ2-3	TRBV20-1	CSAPTGNADTQYF
TRBJ2-1	TRBV20-1	CSAREVRGGISYNEQFF
TRBJ2-2	TRBV7-2	CASSHGLGELFF
TRBJ2-7	TRBV29-1	CSVGGDTTPFGEQYF
TRBJ2-5	TRBV29-1	CSVDVSGLQETQYF
TRBJ2-6	TRBV9	CASSEDRAGRSGANVLTF
TRBJ2-1	TRBV4-3	CASSQVAGGQDNEQFF
TRBJ1-1	TRBV9	CASALTGSPEAFF
TRBJ2-2	TRBV14	CASSAQLAGARNTGELFF
TRBJ2-5	TRBV20-1	CSAGARDRVETQYF
TRBJ2-3	TRBV11-2	CASSLEGRITDTQYF
TRBJ2-5	TRBV5-1	CASSLVPLPAGDRETQYF
TRBJ1-4	TRBV7-2	CASSGRTGHNNEKLFF
TRBJ1-2	TRBV28	CASSSGSRGYTF
.	TRBV7-2	CASSIEGGTYNEQYF
TRBJ2-1	TRBV6-2/TRBV6-3	CASRGLQGIFLNEQFF
TRBJ1-2	TRBV5-6	CASSSMGQANYGYTF
TRBJ1-1	TRBV4-3	CAGSHRGITEAFF
.	TRBV6-5	CASSQFGDSYNEQYF
TRBJ1-6	TRBV10-3	CAIRVPSPLHF
TRBJ2-1	TRBV20-1	CSAPGQGFNEQFF
TRBJ2-4	TRBV20-1	CSAPGQGLAKNIQYF
.	TRBV5-1	CANSLDIPTHETQYF
TRBJ2-7	TRBV4-3	CASSQGPLDSFTYEQYF
TRBJ2-6	TRBV6-5	CASSWWEDSGANVLTF
TRBJ2-5	TRBV6-6	CASKLTGGQETQYF
TRBJ2-3	TRBV21-1	CASTTWGKTDTQYF
TRBJ2-5	TRBV25-1	CASSEYRGGRETQYF
TRBJ1-2	TRBV12-3/TRBV12-4	CASSFESRNYGYTF
.	TRBV3-1	CASSQAQVRTGTHEQYF
TRBJ2-2	TRBV15	CATSRERTYPGDTGELFF